This TCR beta chain was recovered during a study of cytomegalovirus exposure and HLA in healthy donors. General study results and limits: Cytomegalovirus association was listed for roughly 160 TCR beta chains. Later, an analysis found that TCR clusters from the first cohort tended to co-occur in the 120 or so validation repertoires.

Method: immunoSEQ multiplex PCR; TCRdb's copy keeps in-frame clones and lacks some. Found here are hundreds of thousands of clones, 90% of them singletons; the top ten hold around 3.1%. Worth noting for this clone: Its specificity is unknown.

The germline V gene encodes CDR1 MGHRA and CDR2 YSYEKL. CDR3 length: 15 amino acids. The V and J ends lost 2 bases and 5 bases respectively, with 15 bases between them. Source material: PBMCs. V gene TRBV4-1 combines with J gene TRBJ1-1, with TRBD1 as a possible D gene (6 bases). The sequence was collected from a woman aged 30 to 39 in good health and CMV-seronegative. CDR3 DNA sequence: TGCGCCAGCAGCCAATCATTGACAGGCAGGACTGAAGCTTTCTTT. Amino acid sequence: CASSQSLTGRTEAFF.